The sequence of this T cell receptor beta chain was determined in a study of blood T cells in healthy people across ages. Study-level results: Unknown CMV status may confound age-related changes in expanded clones.

This clonotype occurred a few times. What it recognizes is unknown. A second PCR, run for roughly 7 to 11 cycles, used a sample-barcoded 5' primer plus a J-beta primer mix. MiXCR, applied by TCRdb to the 5' RACE reads, yields one record per CDR3 protein. The sample yields under 1,000,000 distinct CDR3 sequences, less than 60% seen once. Sequencing used blood. The source is a man at least 80 years old in good health.

The CDR3 here is CSALVQGRETQYF. The CDR3, as DNA: TGCAGTGCTCTCGTTCAGGGAAGAGAGACCCAGTACTTC. The chain employs TRBV20-1 and TRBJ2-5; D perhaps matches TRBD1 (5 bases). The length of the CDR3 is 13 residues. CDR1 DFQATT and CDR2 SNEGSKA come from the germline V gene (reference sequence). The V end was cut by 5 bases, the J end by 4 bases, with 14 bases between.